The 13 T cell receptor beta chains below come from one sample, sequenced in a study of T cells after yellow fever vaccination. TCRdb re-called the 5' RACE reads with MiXCR, one entry per CDR3 protein. Among some 420,000 distinct CDR3 sequences listed, over 15% were seen once. This specimen was PBMCs, taken before the yellow fever booster vaccination. Receptor source: a man between 18 and 35 years old who received the YFV17D yellow fever vaccine.

This clonotype appeared many times. The chain carries TRBV4-2 and TRBJ2-1; 10 positions agree with TRBD2. The CDR3 has 16 residues. Losses at the gene ends were 0 bases for V and 4 bases for J; bases not matched to a gene: 3. The germline gives CDR1 LGHNA, CDR2 YNFKEQ. This CDR3 is CASSQDPAGGYNEQFF. The CDR3 DNA reads as TGTGCCAGCAGCCAAGATCCAGCGGGGGGGTACAATGAGCAGTTCTTC.

The chain links TRBV9 to TRBJ2-3; TRBD1 matches 12 bases. The CDR3 consists of 16 residues. Germline loops: CDR1 SGDLS, CDR2 YYNGEE. Unmatched junction bases numbered 4, after V lost 3 bases and J lost 2 bases. The chain's CDR3 is CASSAPGQGATDTQYF. In DNA, the CDR3 is TGTGCCAGCAGCGCGCCGGGACAGGGGGCCACAGATACGCAGTATTTT.

The chain uses TRBV5-1 and TRBJ2-1; 9 bases align to TRBD1. After removal of 5 bases from V and 9 bases from J, the junction contained 18 bases not matched to a gene. The germline V gene encodes CDR1 SGHRS and CDR2 YFSETQ. This CDR3 region has 17 residues. This CDR3 is CASSHWWPGQGKGEQFF. For the CDR3, the DNA is TGCGCCAGCAGTCACTGGTGGCCGGGACAGGGAAAAGGTGAGCAGTTCTTC.

V is TRBV20-1 and J is TRBJ2-3; D remains ambiguous. The V gene's germline CDR1 is DFQATT and CDR2 SNEGSKA (reference sequence). This CDR3 comprises 14 residues. Trimming took off 3 bases at V and 0 bases at J, with 10 bases between the two ends. CDR3 DNA sequence: TGCAGTGCTAGTGGTTGGAGAAGCACAGATACGCAGTATTTT. Translation gives CSASGWRSTDTQYF.

This clonotype was detected a few times. The chain combines TRBV4-1 with TRBJ2-3; D possibly corresponds to TRBD2 (6 bases). Germline loops: CDR1 MGHRA, CDR2 YSYEKL. The CDR3 length is 13 residues. Trimming stripped 4 bases from V and 6 bases from J, with 11 bases between. The CDR3 loop reads CASSRIGGDTQYF. In DNA form, the CDR3 reads TGCGCCAGCAGCCGGATCGGAGGGGATACGCAGTATTTT.

The chain has TRBV20-1 and TRBJ2-7; 7 bases align to TRBD1. CDR1 is DFQATT, CDR2 SNEGSKA, per germline (reference sequence). The CDR3 has 13 amino acids. Unmatched junction bases numbered 5, after V lost 3 bases and J lost 3 bases. CDR3 sequence reads: CSARTGSIYEQYF. DNA of the CDR3: TGCAGTGCTAGGACAGGGAGCATCTACGAGCAGTACTTC.

The chain is built from TRBV7-9 and TRBJ2-1; TRBD2 matches at 9 bases. The CDR3 is 14 residues long. Germline lookup yields CDR1 SEHNR and CDR2 FQNEAQ (reference sequence). The junction had 8 bases not matched to a gene; V was cut back by 8 bases and J by 6 bases. The CDR3 loop is CASRLSGGPNEQFF. The CDR3 nucleotides are TGTGCCAGCCGACTCAGCGGGGGGCCCAATGAGCAGTTCTTC.

J is TRBJ1-1 and V is TRBV18; 7 bases align to TRBD1. This CDR3 has 15 amino acids. CDR1 KGHSH and CDR2 LQKENI come from the germline V gene. J gave up 6 bases and V 3 bases, and 10 bases lay outside the gene matches. DNA for the CDR3: TGTGCCAGCTCACCCTTGACAGGGAAGGACGCTGAAGCTTTCTTT. Translated, it gives CASSPLTGKDAEAFF.

V usage is TRBV5-1 and J usage is TRBJ2-5, with D possibly being TRBD1 (5 bases). The CDR3 has 15 residues. Germline V lookup: CDR1 SGHRS, CDR2 YFSETQ. The V end lost 6 bases, the J end lost 4 bases, and 19 bases lay between the germline ends. The CDR3 here is CASKLGWGRRETQYF. The CDR3 DNA reads as TGCGCCAGCAAGCTTGGTTGGGGCCGTAGAGAGACCCAGTACTTC.

The V gene is TRBV3-1, the J gene TRBJ2-3, with unresolved D. The germline V gene has CDR1 LGHDT and CDR2 YNNKEL (reference sequence). Trimming took 5 bases from V and 5 from J, leaving 11 bases between them. The CDR3 has 13 amino acids. The CDR3 spells CASSDDLGDTQYF. CDR3 in DNA: TGTGCCAGCAGCGACGACTTGGGAGATACGCAGTATTTT.

This clonotype showed up just a few times. The chain is built from TRBV12-3 or TRBV12-4 and TRBJ1-5, with TRBD1 as a possible D gene (5 bases). This CDR3 is 13 amino acids long. Deletions cut 3 bases from V and 5 bases from J, with 8 bases between. The CDR3 nucleotides read TGTGCCAGCAGTTTCGGGGGGGATCAGCCCCAGCATTTT. This encodes CASSFGGDQPQHF.

The chain is built from TRBV6-2 or TRBV6-3 and TRBJ2-7; possible D gene TRBD1, 6 bases. Germline V gene data show CDR1 as MNHEY and CDR2 as SVGEGT. The CDR3 runs 12 residues. Trimming removed 2 bases at V and 6 bases at J, with 8 bases between. The CDR3 coding sequence is TGTGCCAGCAGTTACCTAGGGGGCGAGCAGTACGTC. Amino acid sequence: CASSYLGGEQYV.

In its sample, this clonotype was seen many times. The V call is TRBV5-1, the J call TRBJ2-4; D is undetermined. Germline CDR1 and CDR2: SGHRS and YFSETQ. The CDR3 totals 12 residues. The V and J ends lost 0 bases and 6 bases respectively, with 4 bases between them. In DNA, the CDR3 is TGCGCCAGCAGCTTGGAAGGAAACATTCAGTACTTC. Encoded protein: CASSLEGNIQYF. Complete variable domain (other parts from reference TRBV5-1 and TRBJ2-4): KAGVTQTPRYLIKTRGQQVTLSCSPISGHRSVSWYQQTPGQGLQFLFEYFSETQRNKGNFPGRFSGRQFSNSRSEMNVSTLELGDSALYLCASSLEGNIQYFGAGTRLSVL.